This T cell receptor (beta chain) was recovered during a study of T cell responses to AZD1222 COVID-19 vaccine. Sequencing used immunoSEQ multiplex PCR; TCRdb keeps in-frame clones, though not all of them. The table lists some 120,000 clones, over 70% of them singletons, with about 6% in the top ten. Between the trimmed V and J ends, which lost 6 bases and 3 bases, there was a span of 24 bases. CDR1 is SGHDT, CDR2 YYEEEE, per germline. The CDR3 spans 18 residues. V usage is TRBV5-6 and J usage is TRBJ2-2; either TRBD1 or TRBD2 may fit D (6 bases each). This receptor was obtained from an adult in good health. Sequences were derived from peripheral blood, sampled on day 0 of AZD1222 vaccination. CDR3 loop: CASTPSGGGGLDTGELFF. The CDR3 DNA is TGTGCCAGCACCCCTAGTGGAGGAGGGGGGCTAGACACCGGGGAGCTGTTTTTT. The full variable domain, its missing parts supplied by reference TRBV5-6 and TRBJ2-2, is DAGVTQSPTHLIKTRGQQVTLRCSPKSGHDTVSWYQQALGQGPQFIFQYYEEEERQRGNFPDRFSGHQFPNYSSELNVNALLLGDSALYLCASTPSGGGGLDTGELFFGEGSRLTVL.